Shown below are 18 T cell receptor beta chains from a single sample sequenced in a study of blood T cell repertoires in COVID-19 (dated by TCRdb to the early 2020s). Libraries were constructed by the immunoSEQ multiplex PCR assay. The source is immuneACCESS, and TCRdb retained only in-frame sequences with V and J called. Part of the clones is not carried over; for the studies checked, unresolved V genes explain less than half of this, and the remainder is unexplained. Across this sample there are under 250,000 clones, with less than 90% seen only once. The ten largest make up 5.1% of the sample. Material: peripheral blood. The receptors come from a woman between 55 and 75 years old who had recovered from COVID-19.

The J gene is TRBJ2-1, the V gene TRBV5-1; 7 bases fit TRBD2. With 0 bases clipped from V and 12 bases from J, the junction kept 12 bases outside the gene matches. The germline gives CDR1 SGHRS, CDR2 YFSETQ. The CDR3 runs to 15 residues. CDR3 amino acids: CASSLAGDRPGGQFF. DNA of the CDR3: TGCGCCAGCAGCTTGGCTGGGGACCGCCCGGGGGGGCAGTTCTTC.

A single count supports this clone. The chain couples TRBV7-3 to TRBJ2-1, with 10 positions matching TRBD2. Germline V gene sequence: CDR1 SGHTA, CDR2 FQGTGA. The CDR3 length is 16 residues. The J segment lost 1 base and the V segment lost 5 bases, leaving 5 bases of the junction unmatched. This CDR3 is CASSPSGGASYNEQFF. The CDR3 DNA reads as TGTGCCAGCAGCCCAAGCGGGGGGGCTTCCTACAATGAGCAGTTCTTC.

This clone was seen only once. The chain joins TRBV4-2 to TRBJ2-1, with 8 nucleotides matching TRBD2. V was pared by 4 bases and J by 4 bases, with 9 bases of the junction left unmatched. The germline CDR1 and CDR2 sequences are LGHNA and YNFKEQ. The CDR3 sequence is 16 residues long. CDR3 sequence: CASSPAGGARYNEQFF. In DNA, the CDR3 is TGTGCCAGCAGCCCGGCCGGGGGGGCACGTTACAATGAGCAGTTCTTC.

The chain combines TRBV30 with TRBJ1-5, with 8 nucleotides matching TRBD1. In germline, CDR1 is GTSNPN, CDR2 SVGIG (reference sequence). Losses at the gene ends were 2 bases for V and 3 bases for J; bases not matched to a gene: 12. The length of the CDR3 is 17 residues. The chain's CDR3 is CAWSRPYRGAFNQPQHF. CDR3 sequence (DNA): TGTGCCTGGAGTCGGCCGTACAGGGGGGCTTTCAATCAGCCCCAGCATTTT.

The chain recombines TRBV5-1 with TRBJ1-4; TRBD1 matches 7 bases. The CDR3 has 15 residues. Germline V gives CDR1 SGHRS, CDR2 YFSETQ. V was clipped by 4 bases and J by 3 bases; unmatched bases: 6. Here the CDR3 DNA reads TGCGCCAGCAGCGGAGGGGGCCTGGCTAATGAAAAACTGTTTTTT. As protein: CASSGGGLANEKLFF.

DNA for the CDR3: TGTGCCAGCAGCTTAATCAGGGTGGTCAATGAGCAGTTCTTC. This codes for CASSLIRVVNEQFF. The gene calls are TRBV7-9 and TRBJ2-1; weak D call: TRBD1 (5 bases). The CDR3 consists of 14 residues. In germline, CDR1 is SEHNR, CDR2 FQNEAQ (reference sequence). Trimming pared 2 bases from V and 6 bases from J, leaving 11 bases between. The full variable domain, in which reference TRBV7-9 and TRBJ2-1 provide the parts outside the CDR3, is DTGVSQNPRHKITKRGQNVTFRCDPISEHNRLYWYRQTLGQGPEFLTYFQNEAQLEKSRLLSDRFSAERPKGSFSTLEIQRTEQGDSAMYLCASSLIRVVNEQFFGPGTRLTVL.

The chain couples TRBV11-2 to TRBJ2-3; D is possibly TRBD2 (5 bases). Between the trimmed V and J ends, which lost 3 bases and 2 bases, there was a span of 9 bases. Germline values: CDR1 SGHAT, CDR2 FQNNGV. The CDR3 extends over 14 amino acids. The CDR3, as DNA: TGTGCCAGCAGCTTGATCCTAGCCACAGATACGCAGTATTTT. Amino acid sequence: CASSLILATDTQYF.

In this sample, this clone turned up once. The DNA for the CDR3 is TGTGCCAGCAGCCCCGAGGGACAGGCGACCTACGAGCAGTACTTC. As protein: CASSPEGQATYEQYF. The chain employs TRBV21-1 and TRBJ2-7; the DNA was not compared with TRBD1, the D call given in the table. TRBV21-1 is designated a pseudogene. The CDR3 contains 15 residues.

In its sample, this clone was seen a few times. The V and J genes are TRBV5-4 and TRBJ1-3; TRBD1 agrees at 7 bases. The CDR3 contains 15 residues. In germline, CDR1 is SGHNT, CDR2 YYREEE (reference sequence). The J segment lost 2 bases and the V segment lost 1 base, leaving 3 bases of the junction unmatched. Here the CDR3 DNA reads TGTGCCAGCAGCTTGACGACAGGGACTGGAAACACCATATATTTT. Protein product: CASSLTTGTGNTIYF.

The CDR3 sequence is CASSRLAGYSYNEQFF. Written as DNA, the CDR3 is TGTGCCAGCAGCCGACTAGCGGGCTACTCCTACAATGAGCAGTTCTTC. The chain links TRBV6-2 or TRBV6-3 to TRBJ2-1; 10 nucleotides line up with TRBD2. Germline CDR1 and CDR2: MNHEY and SVGEGT. The CDR3 is 16 amino acids. The J segment lost 0 bases and the V segment lost 6 bases, leaving 5 bases of the junction unmatched.

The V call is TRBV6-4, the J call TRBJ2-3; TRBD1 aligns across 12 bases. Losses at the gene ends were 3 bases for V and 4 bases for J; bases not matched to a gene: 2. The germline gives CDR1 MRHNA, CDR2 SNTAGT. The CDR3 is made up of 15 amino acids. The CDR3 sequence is CASSEGTGGSDTQYF. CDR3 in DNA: TGTGCCAGCAGTGAAGGGACAGGGGGCTCAGATACGCAGTATTTT.

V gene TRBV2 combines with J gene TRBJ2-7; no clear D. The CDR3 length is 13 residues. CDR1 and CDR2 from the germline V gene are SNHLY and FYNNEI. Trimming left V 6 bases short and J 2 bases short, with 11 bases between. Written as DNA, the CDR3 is TGTGCCAGCAGGAAGCCTTTACCCTACGAGCAGTACTTC. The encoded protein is CASRKPLPYEQYF.

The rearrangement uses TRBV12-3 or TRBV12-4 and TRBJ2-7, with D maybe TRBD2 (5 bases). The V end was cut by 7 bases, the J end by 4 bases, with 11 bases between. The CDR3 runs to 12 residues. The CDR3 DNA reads TGTGCCAGCATCCATCGGGGTTACGAGCAGTACTTC. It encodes CASIHRGYEQYF.

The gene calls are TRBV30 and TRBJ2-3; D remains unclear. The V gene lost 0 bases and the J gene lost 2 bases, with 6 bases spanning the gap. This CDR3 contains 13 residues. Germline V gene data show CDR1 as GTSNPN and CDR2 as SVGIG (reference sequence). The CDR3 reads CAWSVSLTDTQYF. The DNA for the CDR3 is TGTGCCTGGAGTGTCTCTCTCACAGATACGCAGTATTTT.

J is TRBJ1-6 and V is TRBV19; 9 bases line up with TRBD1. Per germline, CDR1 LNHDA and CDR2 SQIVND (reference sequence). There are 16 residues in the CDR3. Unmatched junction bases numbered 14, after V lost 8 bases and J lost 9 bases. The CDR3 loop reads CASCLSIQGAGSPLHF. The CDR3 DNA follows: TGTGCCAGTTGTCTTTCGATACAGGGGGCGGGTTCACCCCTCCACTTT.

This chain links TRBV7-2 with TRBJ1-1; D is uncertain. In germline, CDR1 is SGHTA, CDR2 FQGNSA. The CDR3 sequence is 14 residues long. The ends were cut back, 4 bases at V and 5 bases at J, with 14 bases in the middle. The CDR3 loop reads CASSSPARGTEAFF. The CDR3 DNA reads TGTGCCAGCAGCTCTCCGGCCAGAGGGACTGAAGCTTTCTTT.

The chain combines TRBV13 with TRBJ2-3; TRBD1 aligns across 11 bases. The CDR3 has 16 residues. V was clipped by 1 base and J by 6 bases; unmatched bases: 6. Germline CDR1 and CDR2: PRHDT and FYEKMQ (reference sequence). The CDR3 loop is CASSLAGQGAGDTQYF. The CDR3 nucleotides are TGTGCCAGCAGCTTAGCAGGACAGGGGGCAGGGGATACGCAGTATTTT.

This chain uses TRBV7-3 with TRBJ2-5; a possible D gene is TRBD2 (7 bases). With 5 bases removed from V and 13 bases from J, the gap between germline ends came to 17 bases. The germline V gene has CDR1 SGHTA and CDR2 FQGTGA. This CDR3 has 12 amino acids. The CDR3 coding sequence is TGTGCCAGCAGCCGCCGGCGGGGGCCCTTGTACTTC. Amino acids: CASSRRRGPLYF.